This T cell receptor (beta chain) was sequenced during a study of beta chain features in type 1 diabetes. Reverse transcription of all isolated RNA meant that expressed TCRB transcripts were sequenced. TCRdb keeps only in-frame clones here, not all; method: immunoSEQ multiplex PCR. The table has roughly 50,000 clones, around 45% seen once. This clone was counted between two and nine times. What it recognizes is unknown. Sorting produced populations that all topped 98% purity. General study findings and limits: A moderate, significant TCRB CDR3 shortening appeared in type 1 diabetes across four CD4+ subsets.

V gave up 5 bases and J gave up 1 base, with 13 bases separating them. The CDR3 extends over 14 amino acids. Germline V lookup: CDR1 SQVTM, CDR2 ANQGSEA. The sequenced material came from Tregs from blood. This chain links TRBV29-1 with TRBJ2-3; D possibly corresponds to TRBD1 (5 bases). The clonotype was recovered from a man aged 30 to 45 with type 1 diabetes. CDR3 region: CSVIQGIGTDTQYF. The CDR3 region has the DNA TGCAGCGTTATCCAGGGAATTGGCACAGATACGCAGTATTTT.